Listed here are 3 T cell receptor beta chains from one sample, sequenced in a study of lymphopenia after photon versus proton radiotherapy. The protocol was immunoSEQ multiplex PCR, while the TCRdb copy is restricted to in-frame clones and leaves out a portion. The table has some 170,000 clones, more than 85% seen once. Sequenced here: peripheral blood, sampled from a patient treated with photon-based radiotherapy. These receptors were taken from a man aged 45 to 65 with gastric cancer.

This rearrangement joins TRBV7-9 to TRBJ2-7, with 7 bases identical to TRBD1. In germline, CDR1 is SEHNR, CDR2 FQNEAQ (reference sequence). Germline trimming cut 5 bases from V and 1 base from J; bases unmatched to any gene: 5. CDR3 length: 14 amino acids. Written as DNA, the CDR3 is TGTGCCAGCAGCCCGTTGGACAGGTCCTACGAGCAGTACTTC. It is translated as CASSPLDRSYEQYF.

CDR3 DNA: TGTGCCAGCTCTTTCGGGGCCAGCACTGGAAACACCATATATTTT. Its protein product is CASSFGASTGNTIYF. The chain carries TRBV18 and TRBJ1-3; D might be TRBD1 (5 bases). This CDR3 is 15 amino acids long. Trimming removed 6 bases at V and 2 bases at J, with 14 bases between. Per germline, CDR1 KGHSH and CDR2 LQKENI.

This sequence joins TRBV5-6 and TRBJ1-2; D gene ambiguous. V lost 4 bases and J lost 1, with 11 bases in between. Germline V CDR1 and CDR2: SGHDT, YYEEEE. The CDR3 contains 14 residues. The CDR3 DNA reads TGTGCCAGCAGCCTGGGTTGGCGTAACTATGGCTACACCTTC. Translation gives CASSLGWRNYGYTF.